This TCR beta chain emerged from a study of metastatic and nonmetastatic thyroid tumors (dated by TCRdb to about 2020). With respect to the entire study: The researchers compared repertoires between peripheral blood samples and tumor or nodule tissue samples from patients with malignant or benign thyroid disease.

Details on this clone: Its antigen is unknown. The junction and the germline gene differ at one end; a read error may be behind it.

Library generation was performed with PCR. The data were produced on an Illumina HiSeq 4000. High-throughput sequencing was used to profile the TCR beta-chain CDR3 region of each patient. The original methods were these. A classifier to discriminate distant-metastatic papillary thyroid cancer patients was built from CDR3 differences across clinicopathological groups. Repertoire diversity was assessed with the Shannon index, and tumor-blood repertoire similarity with the Morisita-Horn index. In TCRdb, the public reads were trimmed at Q25 with fastp and aligned with MiXCR, with productive beta chains retained. TCRdb, not the original authors, processed these V and J calls. Recorded for this sample are 80,000 to 85,000 clones; approximately 12% of them occurred a single time. The top ten hold roughly 8.2% of the sample. General conclusions and limits of the study: In both blood and tumor samples, malignant tumors were reported to have significantly higher TCR beta diversity than benign nodules.

None of the patients had been given any treatment before thyroid surgery. The study retrospectively analysed patient clinical samples collected from about 2012 to 2019 using T-cell receptor beta sequencing. The cysteine opens and the phenylalanine closes a CDR3 of 12 amino acids. Only the CDR3 part of the read is kept: 36 bases, read in frame from the first base. The germline V gene yields SGHTA for CDR1 and FQGNSA for CDR2. The clonotype was recovered from a female donor with papillary thyroid cancer or a benign thyroid nodule (not recorded which). Some clones in this sample may be carry-over from other donors' samples. Rearrangement joined TRBV7-2 to TRBJ1-2; TRBD1 could be the D gene, as 5 bases match. What was sequenced was tumor tissue. The CDR3 protein is CASSLEGYVYTF. The DNA sequence is as follows: TGTGCCAGCAGCTTAGAGGGGTATGTCTACACCTTC.